The rows below give T cell receptor beta chains drawn from one sample of a study of T cell responses to AZD1222 COVID-19 vaccine. Here immunoSEQ multiplex PCR was the method, and the copy in TCRdb shows in-frame clones only, minus some. The table lists under 200,000 clones, approximately 93% of them singletons. Specimen: peripheral blood, collected on day 0 of AZD1222 vaccination. Every receptor here comes from an adult in good health. Each CDR3 is given with its conserved first and last residue. The D gene is left open where the match is weak. The size entry is marked missing in some rows and otherwise reads once, few, many or a size class.

clone_size	j_call	cdr3_length	d_call	v_call	cdr3_aa	cdr3_nt
-	TRBJ2-3	13	-	TRBV3-1/TRBV3-2	CASSHDRRDTQYF	TGTGCCAGCAGCCACGACAGAAGAGATACGCAGTATTTT
-	TRBJ1-3	17	-	TRBV5-1	CASSRNLQASQGNTIYF	TGCGCCAGCAGCCGAAACCTCCAGGCGTCTCAAGGAAACACCATATATTTT
-	TRBJ2-3	15	-	TRBV4-1	CASSHQTASTDTQYF	TGCGCCAGCAGCCACCAGACGGCCAGCACAGATACGCAGTATTTT
-	TRBJ2-7	13	-	TRBV19	CASSKGGTYEQYF	TGTGCCAGTAGTAAGGGAGGAACCTACGAGCAGTACTTC
-	TRBJ1-6	15	-	TRBV5-1	CASSSARHENSPLHF	TGCGCCAGCAGCAGCGCCCGTCACGAGAATTCACCCCTCCACTTT
-	TRBJ1-1	13	-	TRBV25-1	CASSELGLTEAFF	TGTGCCAGCAGTGAATTGGGTCTCACTGAAGCTTTCTTT
-	TRBJ2-5	13	TRBD1	TRBV7-8	CASSRDRQETQYF	TGTGCCAGCAGCAGGGACAGACAAGAGACCCAGTACTTC
-	TRBJ1-4	17	-	TRBV4-2	CASSQDIWGRPSEKLFF	TGTGCCAGCAGCCAAGACATCTGGGGGAGGCCGAGCGAAAAACTGTTTTTT
-	TRBJ1-1	13	-	TRBV28	CASRDTGFTEAFF	TGTGCCAGCAGAGATACAGGGTTTACTGAAGCTTTCTTT
-	TRBJ1-2	14	-	TRBV19	CASSIQTGNYGYTF	TGTGCCAGTAGTATACAGACGGGGAACTATGGCTACACCTTC
once	TRBJ2-6	14	-	TRBV10-2	CASKKSSGANVLTF	TGCGCCAGCAAGAAGAGTTCCGGGGCCAACGTCCTGACTTTC
-	TRBJ1-3	16	-	TRBV9	CASSVDGSIGGNTIYF	TGTGCCAGCAGCGTAGACGGATCAATAGGAGGAAACACCATATATTTT
-	TRBJ2-2	12	-	TRBV10-2	CASSSPTGELFF	TGCGCCAGCAGTTCACCCACCGGGGAGCTGTTTTTT
medium-sized	TRBJ2-7	15	TRBD1	TRBV11-2	CASSPRTTGFDEQYF	TGTGCCAGCAGCCCTCGAACGACAGGGTTCGACGAGCAGTACTTC
-	TRBJ1-2	14	-	TRBV7-9	CASSRNSVDYGYTF	TGTGCCAGCAGCCGAAACAGCGTCGACTATGGCTACACCTTC